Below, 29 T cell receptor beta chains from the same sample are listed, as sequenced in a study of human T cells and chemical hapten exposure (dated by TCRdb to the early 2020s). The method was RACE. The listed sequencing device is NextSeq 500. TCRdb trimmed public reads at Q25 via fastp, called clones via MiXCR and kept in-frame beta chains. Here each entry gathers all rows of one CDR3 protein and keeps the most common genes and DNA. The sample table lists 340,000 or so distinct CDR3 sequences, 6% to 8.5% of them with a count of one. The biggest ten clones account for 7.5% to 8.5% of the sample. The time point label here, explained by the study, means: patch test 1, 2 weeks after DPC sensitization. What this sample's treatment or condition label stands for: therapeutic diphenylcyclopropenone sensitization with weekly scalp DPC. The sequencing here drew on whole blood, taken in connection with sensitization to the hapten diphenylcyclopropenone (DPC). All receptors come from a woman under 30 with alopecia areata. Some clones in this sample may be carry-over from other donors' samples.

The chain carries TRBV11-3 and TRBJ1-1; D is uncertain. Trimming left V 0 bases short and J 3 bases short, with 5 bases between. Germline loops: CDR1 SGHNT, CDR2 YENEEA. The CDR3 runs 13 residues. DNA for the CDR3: TGTGCCAGCAGCTTAGAGTACGACACTGAAGCTTTCTTT. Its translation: CASSLEYDTEAFF. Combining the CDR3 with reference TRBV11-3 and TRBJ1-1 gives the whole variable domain EAGVVQSPRYKIIEKKQPVAFWCNPISGHNTLYWYLQNLGQGPELLIRYENEEAVDDSQLPKDRFSAERLKGVDSTLKIQPAELGDSAVYLCASSLEYDTEAFFGQGTRLTVV.

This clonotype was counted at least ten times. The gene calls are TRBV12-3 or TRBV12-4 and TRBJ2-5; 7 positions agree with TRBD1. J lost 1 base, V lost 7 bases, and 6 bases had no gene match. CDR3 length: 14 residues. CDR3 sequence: CASNPTGVQETQYF. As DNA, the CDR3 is TGTGCCAGCAACCCTACAGGGGTCCAAGAGACCCAGTACTTC.

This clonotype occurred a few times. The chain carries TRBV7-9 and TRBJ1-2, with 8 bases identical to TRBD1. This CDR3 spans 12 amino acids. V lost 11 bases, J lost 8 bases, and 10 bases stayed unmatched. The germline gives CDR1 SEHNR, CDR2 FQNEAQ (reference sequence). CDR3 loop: CAGGQGARGYTF. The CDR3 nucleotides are TGTGCCGGTGGGCAGGGGGCGCGAGGCTACACCTTC.

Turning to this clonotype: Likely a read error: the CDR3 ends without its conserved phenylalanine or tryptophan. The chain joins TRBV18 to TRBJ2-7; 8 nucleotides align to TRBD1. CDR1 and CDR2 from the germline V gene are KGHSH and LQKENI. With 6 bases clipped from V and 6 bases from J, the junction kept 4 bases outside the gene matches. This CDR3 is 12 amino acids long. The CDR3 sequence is CASSVDRGEQYY. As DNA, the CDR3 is TGTGCCAGCTCCGTAGACAGGGGCGAGCAGTACTAC.

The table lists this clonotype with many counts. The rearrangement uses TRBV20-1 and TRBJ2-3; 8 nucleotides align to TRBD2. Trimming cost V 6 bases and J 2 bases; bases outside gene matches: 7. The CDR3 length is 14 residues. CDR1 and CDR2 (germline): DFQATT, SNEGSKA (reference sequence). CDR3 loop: CSANLAGPTDTQYF. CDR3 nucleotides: TGCAGTGCCAATCTAGCGGGCCCCACAGATACGCAGTATTTT.

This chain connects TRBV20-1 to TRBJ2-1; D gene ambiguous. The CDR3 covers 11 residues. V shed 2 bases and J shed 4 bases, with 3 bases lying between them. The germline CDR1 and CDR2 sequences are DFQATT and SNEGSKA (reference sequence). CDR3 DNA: TGCAGTGCTAGACTTTACAATGAGCAGTTCTTC. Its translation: CSARLYNEQFF.

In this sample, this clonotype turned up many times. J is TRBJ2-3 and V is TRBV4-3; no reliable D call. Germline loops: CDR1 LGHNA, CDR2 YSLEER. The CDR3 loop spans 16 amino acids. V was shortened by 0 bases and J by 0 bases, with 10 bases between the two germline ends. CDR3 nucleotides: TGCGCCAGCAGCCAAGACCTGGGCCAAAGCACAGATACGCAGTATTTT. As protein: CASSQDLGQSTDTQYF.

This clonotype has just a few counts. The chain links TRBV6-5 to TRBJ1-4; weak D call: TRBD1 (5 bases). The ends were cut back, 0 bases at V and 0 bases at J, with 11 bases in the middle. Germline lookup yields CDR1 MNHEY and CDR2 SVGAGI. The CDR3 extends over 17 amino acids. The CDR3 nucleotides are TGTGCCAGCAGTTACTCCCGGGGGACGGCAACTAATGAAAAACTGTTTTTT. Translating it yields CASSYSRGTATNEKLFF.

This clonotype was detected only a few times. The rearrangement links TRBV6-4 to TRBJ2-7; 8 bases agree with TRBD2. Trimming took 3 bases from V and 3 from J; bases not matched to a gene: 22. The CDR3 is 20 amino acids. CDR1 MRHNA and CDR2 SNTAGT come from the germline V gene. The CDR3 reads CASSDARGDPPSGGHYEQYF. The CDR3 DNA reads TGTGCCAGCAGTGATGCTCGGGGAGACCCCCCCAGCGGGGGACACTACGAGCAGTACTTC.

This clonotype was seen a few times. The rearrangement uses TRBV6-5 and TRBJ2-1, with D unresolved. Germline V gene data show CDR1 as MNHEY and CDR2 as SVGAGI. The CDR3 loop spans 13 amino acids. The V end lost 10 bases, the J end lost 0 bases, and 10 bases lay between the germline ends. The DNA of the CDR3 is TGTGCCACCCGACGGAGCTCCTACAATGAGCAGTTCTTC. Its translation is CATRRSSYNEQFF.

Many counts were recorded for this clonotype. The CDR3 region is CASSFRLAGGTSTDTQYF. The CDR3 DNA reads as TGTGCCAGCAGCTTCCGACTAGCGGGGGGGACTAGCACAGATACGCAGTATTTT. The J gene is TRBJ2-3, the V gene TRBV7-2, with 14 bases matching TRBD2. The CDR3 has 18 amino acids. V shed 3 bases, J shed 0 bases, and the junction held 5 bases outside the gene matches. Germline CDR1 is SGHTA and CDR2 is FQGNSA.

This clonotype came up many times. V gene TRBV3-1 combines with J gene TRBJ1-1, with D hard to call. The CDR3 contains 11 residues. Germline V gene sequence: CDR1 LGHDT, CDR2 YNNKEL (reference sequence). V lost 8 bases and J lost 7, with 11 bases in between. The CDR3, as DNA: TGTGCCAGCCGGCGACGGGGTGAAGCTTTCTTT. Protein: CASRRRGEAFF.

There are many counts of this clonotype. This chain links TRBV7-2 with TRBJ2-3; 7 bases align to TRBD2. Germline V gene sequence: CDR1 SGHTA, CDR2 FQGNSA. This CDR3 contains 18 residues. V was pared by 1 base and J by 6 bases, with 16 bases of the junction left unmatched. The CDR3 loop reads CASSLEEGRAINRDTQYF. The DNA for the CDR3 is TGTGCCAGCAGCTTAGAGGAGGGGAGGGCGATAAACAGGGATACGCAGTATTTT.

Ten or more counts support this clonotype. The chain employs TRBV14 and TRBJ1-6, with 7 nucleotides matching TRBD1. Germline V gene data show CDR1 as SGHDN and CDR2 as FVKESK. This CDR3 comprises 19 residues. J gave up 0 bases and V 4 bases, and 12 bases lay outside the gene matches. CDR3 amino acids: CASSLDFGQASSYNSPLHF. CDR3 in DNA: TGTGCCAGCAGCCTCGATTTTGGACAGGCGAGCTCCTATAATTCACCCCTCCACTTT.

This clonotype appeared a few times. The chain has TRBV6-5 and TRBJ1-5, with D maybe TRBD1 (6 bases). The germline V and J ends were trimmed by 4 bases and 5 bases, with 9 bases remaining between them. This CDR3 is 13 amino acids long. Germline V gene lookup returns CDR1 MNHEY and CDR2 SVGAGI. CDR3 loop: CASSSQGYQPQHF. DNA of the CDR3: TGTGCCAGCAGTTCACAGGGATATCAGCCCCAGCATTTT.

The CDR3, as DNA: TGTGCCAGCAGAGAACAGGGGATTGGGGAAGCTTTCTTT. Translating gives CASREQGIGEAFF. The chain combines TRBV6-5 with TRBJ1-1, with 7 bases matching TRBD1. The CDR3 totals 13 residues. Trimming removed 6 bases from V and 8 bases from J; junction bases left unmatched: 9. Germline V gene lookup returns CDR1 MNHEY and CDR2 SVGAGI.

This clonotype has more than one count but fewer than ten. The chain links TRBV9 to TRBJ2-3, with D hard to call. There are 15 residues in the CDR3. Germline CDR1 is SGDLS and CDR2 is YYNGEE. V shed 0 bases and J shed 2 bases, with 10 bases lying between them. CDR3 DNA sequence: TGTGCCAGCAGCGTAGAGGGCAGGAACACAGATACGCAGTATTTT. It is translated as CASSVEGRNTDTQYF.

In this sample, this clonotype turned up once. CDR3 amino acids: CASTFLGTLGNPGELFF. The CDR3 DNA sequence: TGTGCCAGCACATTTCTGGGCACTTTAGGGAATCCCGGGGAGCTGTTTTTT. The rearrangement uses TRBV6-4 and TRBJ2-2; D call uncertain. Trimming took off 7 bases at V and 6 bases at J, with 24 bases between the two ends. Germline V gene lookup returns CDR1 MRHNA and CDR2 SNTAGT. This CDR3 spans 17 amino acids.

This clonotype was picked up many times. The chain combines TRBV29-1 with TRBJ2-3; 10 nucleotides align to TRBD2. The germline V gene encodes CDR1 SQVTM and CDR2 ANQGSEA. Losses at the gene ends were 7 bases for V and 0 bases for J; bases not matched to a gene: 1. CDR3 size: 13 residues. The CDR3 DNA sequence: TGCAGCGAGGGACTAGCGAGCACAGATACGCAGTATTTT. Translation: CSEGLASTDTQYF.

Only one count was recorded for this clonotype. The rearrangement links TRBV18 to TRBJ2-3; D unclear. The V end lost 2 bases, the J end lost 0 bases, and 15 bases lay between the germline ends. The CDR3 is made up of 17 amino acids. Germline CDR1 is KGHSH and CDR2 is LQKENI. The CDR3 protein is CASSPFNGYSSTDTQYF. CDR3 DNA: TGTGCCAGCTCACCATTCAACGGATACTCTAGCACAGATACGCAGTATTTT.

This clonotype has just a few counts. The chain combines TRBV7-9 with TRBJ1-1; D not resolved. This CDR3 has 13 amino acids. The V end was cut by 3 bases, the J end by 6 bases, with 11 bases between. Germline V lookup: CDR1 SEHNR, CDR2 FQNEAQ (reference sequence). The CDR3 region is CASSFPGSAEAFF. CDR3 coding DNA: TGTGCCAGCAGCTTCCCGGGGTCCGCTGAAGCTTTCTTT.

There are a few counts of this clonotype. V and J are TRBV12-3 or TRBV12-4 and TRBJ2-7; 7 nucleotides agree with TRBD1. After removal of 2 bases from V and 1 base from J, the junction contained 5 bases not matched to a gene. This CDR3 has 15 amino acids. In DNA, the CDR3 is TGTGCCAGCAGTTTACAGGGGGAAGCGTCCTACGAGCAGTACTTC. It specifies CASSLQGEASYEQYF.

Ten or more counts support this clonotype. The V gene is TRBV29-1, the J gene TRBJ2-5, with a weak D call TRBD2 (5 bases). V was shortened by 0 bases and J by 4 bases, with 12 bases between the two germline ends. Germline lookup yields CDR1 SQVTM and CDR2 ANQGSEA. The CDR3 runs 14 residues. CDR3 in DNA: TGCAGCGTTGAAGAAGAGGGAGCGAGAGAGACCCAGTACTTC. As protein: CSVEEEGARETQYF.

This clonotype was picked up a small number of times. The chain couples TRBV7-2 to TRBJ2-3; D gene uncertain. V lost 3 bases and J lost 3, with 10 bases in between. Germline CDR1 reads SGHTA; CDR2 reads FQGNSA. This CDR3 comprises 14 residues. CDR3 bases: TGTGCCAGCAGCTTCGGCCTAGAGACAGATACGCAGTATTTT. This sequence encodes CASSFGLETDTQYF.

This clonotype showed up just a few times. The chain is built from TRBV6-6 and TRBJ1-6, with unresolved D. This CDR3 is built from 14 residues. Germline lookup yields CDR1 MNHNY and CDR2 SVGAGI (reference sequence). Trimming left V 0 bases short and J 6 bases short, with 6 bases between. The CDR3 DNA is TGTGCCAGCAGTTACTCGTCAGCTAATTCACCCCTCCACTTT. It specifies CASSYSSANSPLHF.

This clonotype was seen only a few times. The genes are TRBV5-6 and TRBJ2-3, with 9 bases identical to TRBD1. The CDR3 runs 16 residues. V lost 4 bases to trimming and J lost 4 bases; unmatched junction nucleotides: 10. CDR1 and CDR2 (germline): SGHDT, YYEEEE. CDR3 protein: CASSLSDRGEADTQYF. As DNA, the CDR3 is TGTGCCAGCAGCCTCTCGGACAGGGGTGAGGCAGATACGCAGTATTTT.

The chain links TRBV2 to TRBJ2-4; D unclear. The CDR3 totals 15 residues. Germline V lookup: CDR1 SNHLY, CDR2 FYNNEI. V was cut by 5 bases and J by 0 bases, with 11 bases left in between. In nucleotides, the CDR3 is TGTGCCAGCAGTCGTACAGCTTCAGCCAAAAACATTCAGTACTTC. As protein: CASSRTASAKNIQYF.

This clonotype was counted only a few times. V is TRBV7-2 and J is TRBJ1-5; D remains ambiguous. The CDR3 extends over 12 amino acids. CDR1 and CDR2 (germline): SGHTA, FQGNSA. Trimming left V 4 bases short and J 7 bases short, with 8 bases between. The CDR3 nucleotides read TGTGCCAGCAGCTCCGGTGGGCAGCCCCAGCATTTT. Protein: CASSSGGQPQHF.

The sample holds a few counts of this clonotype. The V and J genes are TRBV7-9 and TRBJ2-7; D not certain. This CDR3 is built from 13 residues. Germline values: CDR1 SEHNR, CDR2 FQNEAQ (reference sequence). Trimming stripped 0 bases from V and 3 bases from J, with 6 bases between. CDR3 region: CASSLAPHYEQYF. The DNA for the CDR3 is TGTGCCAGCAGCTTAGCGCCGCACTACGAGCAGTACTTC. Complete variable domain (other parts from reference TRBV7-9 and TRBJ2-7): DTGVSQNPRHKITKRGQNVTFRCDPISEHNRLYWYRQTLGQGPEFLTYFQNEAQLEKSRLLSDRFSAERPKGSFSTLEIQRTEQGDSAMYLCASSLAPHYEQYFGPGTRLTVT.